What follows are 10 T cell receptor beta chains derived from one specimen sequenced in a study of metastatic and nonmetastatic thyroid tumors. TCRdb re-called clones from the PCR reads using MiXCR. The sample carries about 30,000 clones, 23% recorded once. There were no patients who had received any treatment before thyroid surgery. Material: blood. These receptors were obtained from a female donor with papillary thyroid cancer or a benign thyroid nodule (not recorded which). Some clones in this sample may be carry-over from other donors' samples.

Only a few counts were recorded for this clone. The chain joins TRBV7-2 to TRBJ2-7; a weak D match, TRBD2 (5 bases). With 6 bases removed from V and 8 bases from J, the gap between germline ends came to 14 bases. Germline V gene sequence: CDR1 SGHTA, CDR2 FQGNSA. The CDR3 sequence is 12 residues long. The CDR3: CASRLSSPKQYF. As DNA, the CDR3 is TGTGCCAGCAGGCTCTCTAGCCCCAAGCAGTACTTC.

This clone was counted ten times or more. The chain has TRBV24-1 and TRBJ2-1, with TRBD2 identical over 12 bases. Germline CDR1 and CDR2: KGHDR and SFDVKD. The CDR3 loop spans 19 amino acids. V lost 0 bases, J lost 9 bases, and 14 bases stayed unmatched. The CDR3 region is CATSDLTSGRHQVSGEQFF. DNA for the CDR3: TGTGCCACCAGTGATTTGACTAGCGGGAGGCACCAAGTTTCTGGTGAGCAGTTCTTC.

Regarding this clone: Being one base from a much bigger clone, this may be a read error. Other nucleotide sequences from this sample produce the same CDR3. The V call is TRBV3-1, the J call TRBJ2-2; 9 nucleotides match TRBD2. This CDR3 spans 15 amino acids. Germline CDR1 and CDR2: LGHDT and YNNKEL (reference sequence). The CDR3 sequence is CASSLLAGNTGELFF. DNA of the CDR3: TGTGCCAGCAGCCTTCTAGCGGGGAACACCGGGGAGCTGTTCTTT. Complete variable domain (other parts from reference TRBV3-1 and TRBJ2-2): DTAVSQTPKYLVTQMGNDKSIKCEQNLGHDTMYWYKQDSKKFLKIMFSYNNKELIINETVPNRFSPKSPDKAHLNLHINSLELGDSAVYFCASSLLAGNTGELFFGEGSRLTVL.

Points on this clone: At one of its ends the junction is not consistent with the germline gene, which may arise from a read error. V and J are TRBV12-3 or TRBV12-4 and TRBJ2-2; D is perhaps TRBD1 or TRBD2 (5 bases each). This CDR3 has 14 residues. In nucleotides, the CDR3 is TGTGCCAGTCCTTACGTCCGGGGCACCGGGGAGCAGTTTTTT. The encoded protein is CASPYVRGTGEQFF.

This clone was detected many times. This sequence joins TRBV19 and TRBJ2-7, with a tentative D call TRBD2 (7 bases). The CDR3 is 16 amino acids. The V and J ends lost 0 bases and 8 bases respectively, with 20 bases between them. The V gene's germline CDR1 is LNHDA and CDR2 SQIVND (reference sequence). CDR3 in amino acids: CASSIEGGTPVFQQYF. The DNA for the CDR3 is TGTGCCAGTAGTATAGAGGGAGGGACACCCGTGTTCCAGCAGTACTTC.

This clone has a count of ten or more. The chain uses TRBV14 and TRBJ2-7, with D uncertain. CDR3 length: 16 residues. Germline CDR1 is SGHDN and CDR2 is FVKESK. The germline V and J ends were trimmed by 5 bases and 5 bases, with 22 bases remaining between them. The CDR3 sequence: CASSAAGPWDGHEQYF. The CDR3 nucleotides are TGTGCCAGCAGCGCCGCCGGGCCCTGGGATGGCCACGAGCAGTACTTC.

This clone was seen many times. The CDR3, as DNA: TGTGCCAGTCAGGACGGTTTGAACACTGAAGCTTTCTTT. Translation: CASQDGLNTEAFF. This chain connects TRBV12-3 or TRBV12-4 to TRBJ1-1, with no clear D. V was shortened by 9 bases and J by 0 bases, with 11 bases between the two germline ends. The CDR3 sequence is 13 residues long.

There are many counts of this clone. The chain uses TRBV3-1 and TRBJ1-1; D gene uncertain. There are 15 residues in the CDR3. The germline CDR1 and CDR2 sequences are LGHDT and YNNKEL (reference sequence). V lost 3 bases and J 0 bases, leaving 11 bases between the germline ends. In DNA, the CDR3 is TGTGCCAGCAGCCAGGGCCGCGGCATGAACACTGAAGCTTTCTTT. Protein product: CASSQGRGMNTEAFF.

Of note for this clone: Its ends do not fully match the called genes, so a read error is possible. V and J are TRBV6-6 and TRBJ1-1, with D perhaps TRBD1 (5 bases). From germline, CDR1 is MNHNY and CDR2 SVGAGI (reference sequence). This CDR3 region has 15 residues. CDR3 sequence (DNA): TGTGTCAGCGGTTACAAATCGGGGGGTACGACTGAAGCTTTCTTT. This sequence encodes CVSGYKSGGTTEAFF.

The sample holds many counts of this clone. This chain links TRBV6-2 or TRBV6-3 with TRBJ2-3; 10 nucleotides match TRBD2. The CDR3 totals 16 residues. V lost 2 bases and J lost 6; bases outside the gene matches: 8. CDR1 is MNHEY and CDR2 is SVGEGT in the germline V gene. CDR3 nucleotide sequence: TGTGCCAGCAGTTACGGGACTAGCGACGGGGGGGATACGCAGTATTTT. Amino acids: CASSYGTSDGGDTQYF.